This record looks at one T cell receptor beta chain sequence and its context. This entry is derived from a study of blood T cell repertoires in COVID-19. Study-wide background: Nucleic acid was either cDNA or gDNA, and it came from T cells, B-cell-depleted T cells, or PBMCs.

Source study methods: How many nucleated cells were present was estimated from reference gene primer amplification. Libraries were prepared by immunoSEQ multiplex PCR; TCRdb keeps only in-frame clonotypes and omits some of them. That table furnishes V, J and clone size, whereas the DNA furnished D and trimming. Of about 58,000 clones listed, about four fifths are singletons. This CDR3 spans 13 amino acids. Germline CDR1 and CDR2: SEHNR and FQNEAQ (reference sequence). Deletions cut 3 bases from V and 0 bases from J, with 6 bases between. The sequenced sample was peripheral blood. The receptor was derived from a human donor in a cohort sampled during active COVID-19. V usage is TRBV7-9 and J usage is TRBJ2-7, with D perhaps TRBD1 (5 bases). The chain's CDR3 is CASSFRGSYEQYF. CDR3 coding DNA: TGTGCCAGCAGCTTTAGGGGCTCCTACGAGCAGTACTTC.